This TCR beta chain was recorded in a study of beta chain features in type 1 diabetes. Study summary: Across all samples, about 100,000,000 sorted cells were examined. Study findings and constraints: Researchers report that Type 1 diabetes patients had moderately but significantly shorter TCRB CDR3s across all four CD4+ subsets. The study found that naive, central memory and Treg TCRB repertoires appeared more similar in patients than in healthy donors.

The CDR3 runs 15 residues. Trimming took 2 bases from V and 5 from J, leaving 15 bases between them. Germline-derived CDR1 and CDR2 are MNHEY and SMNVEV (reference sequence). With regard to this clone: The antigen is undetermined.

The entirety of the isolated RNA underwent reverse transcription, so expressed TCRB transcripts were sequenced. The table came from immunoSEQ multiplex PCR; TCRdb's copy has only in-frame clones and leaves some out. Of around 300,000 clones detected, around 10% appear once; the ten largest clones hold approximately 0.016%. The receptor was isolated from a woman aged 25-40 years in good health. The chain links TRBV27 to TRBJ2-5, with a possible D match to TRBD1 (5 bases). Input material: naive CD4+ T cells from blood. In DNA, the CDR3 is TGTGCCAGCAGTTTAACAGGACGCAGCACGGAGACCCAGTACTTC. Amino acid sequence: CASSLTGRSTETQYF.